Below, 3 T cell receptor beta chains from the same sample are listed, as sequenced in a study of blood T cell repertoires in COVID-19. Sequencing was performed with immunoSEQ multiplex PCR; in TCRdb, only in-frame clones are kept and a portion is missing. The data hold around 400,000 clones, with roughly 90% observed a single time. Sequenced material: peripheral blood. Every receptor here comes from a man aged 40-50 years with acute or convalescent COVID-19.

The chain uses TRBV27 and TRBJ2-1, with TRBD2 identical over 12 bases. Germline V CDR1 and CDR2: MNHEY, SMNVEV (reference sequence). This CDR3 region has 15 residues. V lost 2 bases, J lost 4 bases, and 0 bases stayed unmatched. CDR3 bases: TGTGCCAGCAGTTTAGGGACTAGCGGGTACAATGAGCAGTTCTTC. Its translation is CASSLGTSGYNEQFF.

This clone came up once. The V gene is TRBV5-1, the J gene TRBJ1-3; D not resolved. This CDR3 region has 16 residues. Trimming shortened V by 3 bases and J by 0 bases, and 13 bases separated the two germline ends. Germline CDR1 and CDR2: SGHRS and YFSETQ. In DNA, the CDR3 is TGCGCCAGCAGCTCGTCTAGCAGAGACTCTGGAAACACCATATATTTT. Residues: CASSSSSRDSGNTIYF.

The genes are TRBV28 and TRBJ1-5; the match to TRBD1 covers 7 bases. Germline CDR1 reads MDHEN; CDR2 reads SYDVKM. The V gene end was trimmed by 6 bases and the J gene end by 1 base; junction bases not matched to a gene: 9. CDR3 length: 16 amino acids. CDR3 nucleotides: TGTGCCAGCAGGATGAACCAGGGGGAGAGCAATCAGCCCCAGCATTTT. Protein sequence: CASRMNQGESNQPQHF.